These 9 T cell receptor beta chains were sequenced from one sample in a study of T cells after somatic rescue of genetic block. Profiled with immunoSEQ multiplex PCR; TCRdb holds only in-frame clones, not every one. The profile shows about 68,000 clones, under 95% of them singletons. The specimen was peripheral blood mononuclear cells (PBMCs). These receptors all stem from a man aged 40-50 years.

The rearrangement uses TRBV5-1 and TRBJ2-7; 9 positions agree with TRBD1. Germline assignment: CDR1 SGHRS and CDR2 YFSETQ. V gave up 3 bases and J gave up 4 bases; unmatched junction bases: 5. The length of the CDR3 is 14 residues. The CDR3 DNA follows: TGCGCCAGCAGCTCGCGGGACAGGGAGTACGAGCAGTACTTC. This encodes CASSSRDREYEQYF.

V is TRBV5-4 and J is TRBJ2-3, with D hard to call. Per germline, CDR1 SGHNT and CDR2 YYREEE (reference sequence). V lost 3 bases to trimming and J lost 0 bases, with 14 bases between them. CDR3 length: 16 residues. CDR3 in amino acids: CASSSSVPGSTDTQYF. CDR3 sequence (DNA): TGTGCCAGCAGCTCCTCGGTACCAGGTAGCACAGATACGCAGTATTTT.

The CDR3 nucleotides are TGTGCCAGCAGCTTAGCGTGGGCGCACGAGCAGTACTTC. Translating gives CASSLAWAHEQYF. The J gene is TRBJ2-7, the V gene TRBV4-2; D is possibly TRBD2 (5 bases). The germline gives CDR1 LGHNA, CDR2 YNFKEQ. Trimming pared 5 bases from V and 5 bases from J, leaving 13 bases between. The CDR3 consists of 13 residues.

The chain couples TRBV19 to TRBJ1-2; D possibly corresponds to TRBD1 (5 bases). This CDR3 comprises 14 residues. Trimming left V 6 bases short and J 4 bases short, with 15 bases between. Germline CDR1 LNHDA, CDR2 SQIVND (reference sequence). The CDR3: CASRTDLGGYGYTF. As DNA, the CDR3 is TGTGCCAGTAGGACAGACCTTGGGGGCTATGGCTACACCTTC.

The chain is built from TRBV7-9 and TRBJ2-2; the match to TRBD2 covers 11 bases. Germline V lookup: CDR1 SEHNR, CDR2 FQNEAQ (reference sequence). The CDR3 extends over 15 amino acids. Germline trimming cut 5 bases from V and 2 bases from J; bases unmatched to any gene: 1. CDR3 region: CASSRLAGNTGELFF. The CDR3 coding sequence is TGTGCCAGCAGCCGACTAGCGGGAAACACCGGGGAGCTGTTTTTT.

A single count supports this clone. The chain uses TRBV5-5 and TRBJ2-1; D remains unclear. V was cut by 2 bases and J by 7 bases, with 13 bases left in between. In germline, CDR1 is SGHKS, CDR2 YYEKEE (reference sequence). The CDR3 spans 14 residues. The CDR3 protein is CASSFSSVRNEQFF. As DNA, the CDR3 is TGTGCCAGCAGCTTTAGTTCCGTACGGAATGAGCAGTTCTTC.

This clone has just a few counts. This chain uses TRBV25-1 with TRBJ2-7, with 7 bases matching TRBD1. V was pared by 7 bases and J by 5 bases, with 8 bases of the junction left unmatched. Germline V CDR1 and CDR2: MGHDK, SYGVNS. CDR3 size: 13 residues. The CDR3 DNA sequence: TGTGCCAGCACAACAGGGGCGAAAAACGAGCAGTACTTC. Translating it yields CASTTGAKNEQYF.

The chain joins TRBV10-2 to TRBJ1-2; a weak D match, TRBD1 (6 bases). The CDR3 runs 13 residues. Germline CDR1 WSHSY, CDR2 SAAADI. V lost 6 bases to trimming and J lost 4 bases, with 12 bases between them. This CDR3 reads CASSLGGSYGYTF. CDR3 in DNA: TGCGCCAGCAGCCTAGGGGGGTCCTATGGCTACACCTTC.

The V call is TRBV7-2, the J call TRBJ2-7; 10 bases are a match to TRBD2. CDR3 length equals 16 residues. Trimming took 5 bases from V and 2 from J; bases not matched to a gene: 9. In germline, CDR1 is SGHTA, CDR2 FQGNSA. CDR3 loop: CASSPLRLAGTYEQYF. CDR3 bases: TGTGCCAGCAGCCCACTCCGACTAGCGGGCACCTACGAGCAGTACTTC.